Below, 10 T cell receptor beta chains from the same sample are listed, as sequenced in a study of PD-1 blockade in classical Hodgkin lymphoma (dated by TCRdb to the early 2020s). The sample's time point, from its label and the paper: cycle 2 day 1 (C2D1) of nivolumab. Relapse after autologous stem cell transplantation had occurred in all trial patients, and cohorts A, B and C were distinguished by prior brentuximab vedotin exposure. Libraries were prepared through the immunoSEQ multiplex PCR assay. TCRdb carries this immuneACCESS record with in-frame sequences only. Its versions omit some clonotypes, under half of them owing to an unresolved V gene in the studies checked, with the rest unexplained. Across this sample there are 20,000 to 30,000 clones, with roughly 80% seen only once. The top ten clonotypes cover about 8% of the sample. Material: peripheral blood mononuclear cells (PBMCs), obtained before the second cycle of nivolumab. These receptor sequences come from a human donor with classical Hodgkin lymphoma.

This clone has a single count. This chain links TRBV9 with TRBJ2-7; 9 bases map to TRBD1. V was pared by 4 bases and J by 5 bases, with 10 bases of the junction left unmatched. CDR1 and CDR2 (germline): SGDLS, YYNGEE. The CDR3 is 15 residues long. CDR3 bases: TGTGCCAGCAGCAAAGGGACAGGGCAGTCGAACGAGCAGTACTTC. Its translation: CASSKGTGQSNEQYF.

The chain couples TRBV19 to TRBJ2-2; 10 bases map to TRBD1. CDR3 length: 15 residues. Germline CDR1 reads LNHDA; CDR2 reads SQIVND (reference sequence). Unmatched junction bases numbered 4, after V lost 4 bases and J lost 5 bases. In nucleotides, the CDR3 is TGTGCCAGTAGTACGACAGGGGGCAGGACCGGGGAGCTGTTTTTT. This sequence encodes CASSTTGGRTGELFF.

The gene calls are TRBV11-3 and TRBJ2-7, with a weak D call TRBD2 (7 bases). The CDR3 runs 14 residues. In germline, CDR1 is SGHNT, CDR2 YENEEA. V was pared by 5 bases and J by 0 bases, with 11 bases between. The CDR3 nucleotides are TGTGCCAGCAGCGGGGGGGGCTACTCCTACGAGCAGTACTTC. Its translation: CASSGGGYSYEQYF.

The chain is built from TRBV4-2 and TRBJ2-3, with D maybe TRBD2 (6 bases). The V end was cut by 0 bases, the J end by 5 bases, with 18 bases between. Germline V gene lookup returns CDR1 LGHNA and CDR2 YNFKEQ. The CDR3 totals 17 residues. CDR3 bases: TGTGCCAGCAGCCAAGATCGAAGCGCCCAGGGAGGAGATACGCAGTATTTT. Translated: CASSQDRSAQGGDTQYF.

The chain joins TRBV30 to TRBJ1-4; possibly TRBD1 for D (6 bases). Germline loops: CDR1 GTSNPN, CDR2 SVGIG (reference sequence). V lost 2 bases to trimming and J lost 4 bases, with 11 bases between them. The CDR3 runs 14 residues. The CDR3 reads CAWSLDRYNEKLFF. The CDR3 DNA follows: TGTGCCTGGAGTCTCGACAGGTATAATGAAAAACTGTTTTTT.

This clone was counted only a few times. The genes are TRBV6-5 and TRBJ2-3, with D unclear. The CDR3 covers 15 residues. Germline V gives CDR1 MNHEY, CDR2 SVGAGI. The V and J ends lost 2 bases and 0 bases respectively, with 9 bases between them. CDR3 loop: CASSYGRSSTDTQYF. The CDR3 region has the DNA TGTGCCAGCAGTTACGGGCGGTCTAGCACAGATACGCAGTATTTT.

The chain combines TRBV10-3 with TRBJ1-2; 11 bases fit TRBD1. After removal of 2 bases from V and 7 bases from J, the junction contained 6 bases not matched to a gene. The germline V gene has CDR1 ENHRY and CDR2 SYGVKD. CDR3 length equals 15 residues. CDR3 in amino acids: CAISELRGTGGGYTF. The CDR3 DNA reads TGTGCCATCAGTGAGCTAAGGGGGACAGGGGGTGGCTACACCTTC.

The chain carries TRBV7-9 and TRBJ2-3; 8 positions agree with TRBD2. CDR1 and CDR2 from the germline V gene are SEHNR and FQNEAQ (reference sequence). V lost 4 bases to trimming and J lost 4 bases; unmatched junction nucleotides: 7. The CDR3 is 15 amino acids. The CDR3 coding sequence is TGTGCCAGCAGCTACGGTAGCGGGACCGCAGATACGCAGTATTTT. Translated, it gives CASSYGSGTADTQYF.

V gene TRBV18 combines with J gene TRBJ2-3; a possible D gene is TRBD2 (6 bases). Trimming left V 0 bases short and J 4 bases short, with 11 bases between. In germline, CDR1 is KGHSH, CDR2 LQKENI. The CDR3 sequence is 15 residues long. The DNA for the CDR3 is TGTGCCAGCTCACCACCGTCCGGGAGCCCAGATACGCAGTATTTT. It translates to CASSPPSGSPDTQYF. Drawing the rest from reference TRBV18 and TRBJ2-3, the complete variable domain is NAGVMQNPRHLVRRRGQEARLRCSPMKGHSHVYWYRQLPEEGLKFMVYLQKENIIDESGMPKERFSAEFPKEGPSILRIQQVVRGDSAAYFCASSPPSGSPDTQYFGPGTRLTVL.

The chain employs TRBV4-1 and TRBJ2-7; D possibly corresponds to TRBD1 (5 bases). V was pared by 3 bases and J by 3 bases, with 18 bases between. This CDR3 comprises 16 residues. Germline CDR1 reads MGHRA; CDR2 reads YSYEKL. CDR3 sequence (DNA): TGCGCCAGCAGCCACCTGACAGTTCCGCGTCTCTACGAGCAGTACTTC. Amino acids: CASSHLTVPRLYEQYF.